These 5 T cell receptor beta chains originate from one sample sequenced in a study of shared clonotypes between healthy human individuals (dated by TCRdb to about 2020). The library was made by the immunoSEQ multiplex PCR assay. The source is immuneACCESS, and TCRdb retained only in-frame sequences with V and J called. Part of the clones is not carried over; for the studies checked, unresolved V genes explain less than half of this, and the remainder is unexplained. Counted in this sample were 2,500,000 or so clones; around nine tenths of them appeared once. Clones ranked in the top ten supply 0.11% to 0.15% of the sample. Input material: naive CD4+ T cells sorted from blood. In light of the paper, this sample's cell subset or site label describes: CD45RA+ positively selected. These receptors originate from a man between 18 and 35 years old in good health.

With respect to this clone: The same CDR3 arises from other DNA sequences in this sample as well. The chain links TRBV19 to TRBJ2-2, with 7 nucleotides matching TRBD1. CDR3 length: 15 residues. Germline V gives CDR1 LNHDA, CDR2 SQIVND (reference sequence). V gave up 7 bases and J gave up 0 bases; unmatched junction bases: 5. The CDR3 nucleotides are TGTGCCAGTAAAGGGACAGCGGCGAACACCGGGGAGCTGTTTTTT. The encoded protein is CASKGTAANTGELFF.

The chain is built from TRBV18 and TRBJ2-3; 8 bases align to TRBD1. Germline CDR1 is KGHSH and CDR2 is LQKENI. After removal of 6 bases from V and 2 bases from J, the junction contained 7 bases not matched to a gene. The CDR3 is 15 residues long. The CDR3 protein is CASSATGVNTDTQYF. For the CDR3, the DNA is TGTGCCAGCTCGGCGACAGGGGTAAACACAGATACGCAGTATTTT.

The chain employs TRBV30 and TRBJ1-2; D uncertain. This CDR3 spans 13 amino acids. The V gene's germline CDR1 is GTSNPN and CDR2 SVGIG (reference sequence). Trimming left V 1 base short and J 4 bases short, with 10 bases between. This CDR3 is CAWSGEYGYGYTF. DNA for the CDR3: TGTGCCTGGAGTGGAGAATACGGCTATGGCTACACCTTC.

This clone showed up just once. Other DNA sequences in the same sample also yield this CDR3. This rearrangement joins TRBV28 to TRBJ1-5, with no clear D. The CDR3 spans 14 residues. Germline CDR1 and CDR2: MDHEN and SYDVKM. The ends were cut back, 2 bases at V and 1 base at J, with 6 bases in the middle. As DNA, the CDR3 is TGTGCCAGCAGTTTAGGCGGGAGCAATCAGCCCCAGCATTTT. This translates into CASSLGGSNQPQHF.

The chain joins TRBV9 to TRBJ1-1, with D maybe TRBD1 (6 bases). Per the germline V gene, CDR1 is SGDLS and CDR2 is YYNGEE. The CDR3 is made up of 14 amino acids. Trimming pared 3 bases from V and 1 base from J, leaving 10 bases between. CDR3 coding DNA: TGTGCCAGCAGCGAACAGGGTGGGAACACTGAAGCTTTCTTT. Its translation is CASSEQGGNTEAFF.